Given below is one T cell receptor beta chain in context. Original handling: Quantification of nucleated cells was approximated via reference gene primer amplification. The data were produced by immunoSEQ multiplex PCR, yet TCRdb's version contains in-frame clones alone and is incomplete. The V and J calls and the clone size are those of that table, but D and trimming were determined from the DNA. The sample yields about 110,000 clones, 65% to 80% seen once. The sample belongs to a study of blood T cell repertoires in COVID-19. About the study: T cells, B-cell-depleted T cells, or PBMCs provided the cDNA or gDNA that served as material.

This CDR3 has 12 amino acids. Germline V gives CDR1 MGHDK, CDR2 SYGVNS. Germline trimming cut 8 bases from V and 5 bases from J; bases unmatched to any gene: 6. The TCR was taken from a woman between 65 and 79 years old with acute or convalescent COVID-19. The sequencing sample was made of peripheral blood. V usage is TRBV25-1 and J usage is TRBJ2-7; 7 nucleotides agree with TRBD2. The CDR3 region is CASWGGLDEQYF. DNA of the CDR3: TGTGCCAGCTGGGGAGGGTTGGACGAGCAGTACTTC.